Listed here are 13 T cell receptor beta chains from one sample, sequenced in a study of shared clonotypes between healthy human individuals (dated by TCRdb to about 2020). Receptor amplification or capture employed the immunoSEQ multiplex PCR assay. TCRdb's version of the immuneACCESS table is confined to in-frame rearrangements and falls short of the full clone set. An unresolved V gene accounts for under half of the shortfall where checked; the remainder is of unknown origin. This sample holds 550,000 to 850,000 clones; approximately 72% were observed only once. The ten most abundant clones make up around 1.8% of the sample. The specimen was memory CD4+ T cells sorted from blood. The sample's cell subset or site label, decoded: CD45RA-negative fraction. These receptors were obtained from a woman aged 25 to 39 in good health.

The chain recombines TRBV7-6 with TRBJ2-4; 11 nucleotides line up with TRBD1. Germline V lookup: CDR1 SGHVS, CDR2 FNYEAQ. Trimming at V came to 5 bases and at J to 3 bases, leaving 3 bases not matched to a gene. This CDR3 region has 15 residues. CDR3 sequence reads: CASSPGQGGKNIQYF. The CDR3 nucleotides read TGTGCCAGCAGCCCGGGACAGGGGGGCAAAAACATTCAGTACTTC.

The CDR3 bases are TGTGCCAGCAGCTTACAACAGGGGAACACTAATGAAAAACTGTTTTTT. Amino acids: CASSLQQGNTNEKLFF. This chain joins TRBV7-8 and TRBJ1-4, with 7 positions matching TRBD1. Germline V gene data show CDR1 as SGHVS and CDR2 as FQNEAQ. V lost 2 bases, J lost 2 bases, and 5 bases stayed unmatched. This CDR3 has 16 amino acids.

The J gene is TRBJ2-1, the V gene TRBV14; 11 nucleotides line up with TRBD2. The V gene's germline CDR1 is SGHDN and CDR2 FVKESK. The CDR3 is 17 amino acids. The J segment lost 12 bases and the V segment lost 2 bases, leaving 15 bases of the junction unmatched. CDR3 nucleotide sequence: TGTGCCAGCAGCCAATGGGCCGGGACTAGCGGACTGGGGGGGCAGTTCTTC. Protein: CASSQWAGTSGLGGQFF. The complete variable domain, with remaining parts taken from reference TRBV14 and TRBJ2-1, reads EAGVTQFPSHSVIEKGQTVTLRCDPISGHDNLYWYRRVMGKEIKFLLHFVKESKQDESGMPNNRFLAERTGGTYSTLKVQPAELEDSGVYFCASSQWAGTSGLGGQFFGPGTRLTVL.

The chain links TRBV29-1 to TRBJ1-4, with TRBD1 as a possible D gene (5 bases). Germline CDR1 is SQVTM and CDR2 is ANQGSEA. Trimming removed 4 bases from V and 6 bases from J, with 12 bases in between. This CDR3 region has 13 residues. CDR3 DNA sequence: TGCAGCGTTGTAGACCCAGGGTATGAAAAACTGTTTTTT. Translated, it gives CSVVDPGYEKLFF.

The chain links TRBV2 to TRBJ2-7; no firm D call. The CDR3 is 12 amino acids. Trimming took off 7 bases at V and 3 bases at J, with 10 bases between the two ends. Germline V gene sequence: CDR1 SNHLY, CDR2 FYNNEI. The CDR3 coding sequence is TGTGCCAGCAAGGTAATCGGCTACGAGCAGTACTTC. Amino acid sequence: CASKVIGYEQYF.

There are many counts of this clone. V and J are TRBV11-1 and TRBJ1-1; D might be TRBD1 (5 bases). The CDR3 runs 13 residues. V was pared by 1 base and J by 8 bases, with 11 bases between. Germline assignment: CDR1 SGHAT and CDR2 FQDESV (reference sequence). The CDR3 protein is CASSLGGYGEAFF. DNA of the CDR3: TGTGCCAGCAGCTTAGGGGGGTACGGCGAAGCTTTCTTT.

This CDR3 is CASNGPQSTDTQYF. As DNA, the CDR3 is TGTGCCAGCAATGGCCCCCAGAGCACAGATACGCAGTATTTT. The chain uses TRBV6-6 and TRBJ2-3, with D unclear. CDR3 size: 14 residues. Germline CDR1 and CDR2: MNHNY and SVGAGI (reference sequence). V lost 7 bases and J 0 bases, leaving 11 bases between the germline ends.

The chain links TRBV28 to TRBJ2-7; TRBD2 might be the D (5 bases). The germline gives CDR1 MDHEN, CDR2 SYDVKM. CDR3 size: 11 residues. The DNA for the CDR3 is TGTGCCAGCAGTTTACCTGACCGCGGCGGGGTC. This translates into CASSLPDRGGV.

The V gene is TRBV6-5, the J gene TRBJ2-2; TRBD2 matches at 8 bases. V lost 6 bases and J lost 6; bases outside the gene matches: 9. CDR1 is MNHEY and CDR2 is SVGAGI in the germline V gene. CDR3 length equals 15 residues. In DNA form, the CDR3 reads TGTGCCAGCAGCCCGGGACTAGTGATCGCCGGGGAGCTGTTTTTT. Translating it yields CASSPGLVIAGELFF.

This chain links TRBV19 with TRBJ1-1, with D unclear. V lost 3 bases, J lost 4 bases, and 18 bases lay in between. Germline V gene data show CDR1 as LNHDA and CDR2 as SQIVND (reference sequence). The CDR3 has 16 amino acids. The CDR3 is CASSIIGVGISTEAFF. The CDR3 nucleotides read TGTGCCAGTAGTATCATAGGTGTAGGGATATCCACTGAAGCTTTCTTT.

CDR3 coding DNA: TGCGCCAGCAGCTTGGGTGGCGTGACAGGGGCGAACACTGAAGCTTTCTTT. It yields the protein CASSLGGVTGANTEAFF. The rearrangement joins TRBV5-1 to TRBJ1-1, with TRBD1 matching 8 bases. V lost 0 bases, J lost 1 base, and 8 bases stayed unmatched. Germline values: CDR1 SGHRS, CDR2 YFSETQ. This CDR3 contains 17 residues.

This chain links TRBV19 with TRBJ2-5; a possible D gene is TRBD2 (5 bases). The CDR3 consists of 15 residues. The germline V gene has CDR1 LNHDA and CDR2 SQIVND (reference sequence). V gave up 5 bases and J gave up 3 bases, with 16 bases separating them. Here the CDR3 reads CASSPPRGWEETQYF. Here the CDR3 DNA reads TGTGCCAGTAGTCCACCCAGAGGGTGGGAAGAGACCCAGTACTTC.

This clone was seen many times. The genes are TRBV10-2 and TRBJ2-7; D is ambiguous. CDR3 size: 14 residues. Germline V gene lookup returns CDR1 WSHSY and CDR2 SAAADI. Deletions cut 6 bases from V and 5 bases from J, with 17 bases between. CDR3 residues: CASSSTVAGHEQYF. The CDR3 coding sequence is TGCGCCAGCAGCTCAACAGTCGCTGGCCACGAGCAGTACTTC.